The clone carrying this TCR beta chain was detected ten times or more. What it binds is not known. These data come from a study of T cell repertoires in cytomegalovirus infection. Study-wide background: Selection of CMV epitopes for the study included recently identified HLA-C-restricted and well-studied HLA-B-restricted ones.

Study-level findings and limits: The response measured ex vivo was dominated by TCR beta clonotypes (HLA-C-restricted and CMV-specific). CMV carriers having the relevant HLA were flagged by cumulative public TCR beta family frequency.

TCRdb reanalysed the reads using MiXCR and keeps one entry per CDR3 protein. This sample has approximately 910,000 distinct CDR3 sequences, with around 30% found just once. Trimming left V 5 bases short and J 2 bases short, with 18 bases between. Germline V gene sequence: CDR1 SGHVS, CDR2 FNYEAQ. The CDR3 length is 16 residues. The chain couples TRBV7-6 to TRBJ2-5; D gene unclear. The sequenced sample was cultured CD8+ T cells from PBMCs, obtained from culture after CMV antigen stimulation. The sequence was collected from a human donor in good health (CMV status not recorded). Some clones in this sample may be carry-over from other donors' samples. The CDR3 coding sequence is TGTGCCAGCAGCCTCGACTTTATAGGAAGACAAGAGACCCAGTACTTC. It translates to CASSLDFIGRQETQYF.